Listed below are T cell receptor beta chains from one sample, sequenced in a study of CD8 T cells in ankylosing spondylitis. TCRdb recomputed calls from the 5' RACE reads with MiXCR, one row per CDR3 protein. Among more than 650,000 distinct CDR3 sequences, 10% to 15% were seen once, and the ten largest hold 0.51%. Sample: blood, either unsorted or a sorted T cell fraction (not recorded which). The receptors originated from a male donor with ankylosing spondylitis. The CDR3 runs from the conserved cysteine through the conserved F or W. D genes are given only for firm matches. Expanded clones get a size class; other rows say once, few or many, or leave the size out.

J gene | V gene | D gene | clone size | CDR3 DNA | CDR3 protein
TRBJ2-5 | TRBV5-1 | . | . | TGCGCCAGCAGCTCGTCTCGGCGGTCGCTCCAAGAGACCCAGTACTTC | CASSSSRRSLQETQYF
TRBJ1-1 | TRBV5-1 | . | many | TGTGCCAGCAGCTTCAGTGAGAACACTGAAGCTTTCTTT | CASSFSENTEAFF
TRBJ1-1 | TRBV5-1 | . | many | TGCGCCAGCAGTCAGGAGGGGGTGAACACTGAAGCTTTCTTT | CASSQEGVNTEAFF
TRBJ2-1 | TRBV20-1 | TRBD1 | . | TGCAGTGCTAGAGCCGGGACAGGGCTGAGTGAGCAGTTCTTC | CSARAGTGLSEQFF
TRBJ1-2 | TRBV7-9 | . | . | TGTGCCAGCAGCGCCTCCGGGACCTATGGCTACACCTTC | CASSASGTYGYTF
TRBJ2-1 | TRBV9 | . | . | TGTGCCAGCAGCGTAGTTATCATGAATGAGCAGTTCTTC | CASSVVIMNEQFF
TRBJ1-5 | TRBV30 | . | few | TGTGCCTGGAGTGCCTCGGAAAGGGGGCAGCATTTT | CAWSASERGQHF
TRBJ2-1 | TRBV7-2 | . | few | TGTGCCAGCAGCTTTAGCGATAGCTCCTACAATGAGCAGTTCTTC | CASSFSDSSYNEQFF
TRBJ1-2 | TRBV29-1 | . | few | TGCAGCGTTGCTCTGACAGATCTTAACTATGGCTACACCTTC | CSVALTDLNYGYTF
TRBJ2-2 | TRBV7-2 | . | . | TGTGCCAGCAGCTTATTCCCTCGGTTCGGGGAGCTGTTTTTT | CASSLFPRFGELFF
TRBJ2-7 | TRBV5-6 | . | . | TGTGCCAGCAGCGGGCCGGGAGTCGACGAGCAGTACTTC | CASSGPGVDEQYF
TRBJ2-7 | TRBV18 | TRBD1 | few | TGTGCCAGCTCACCACGAGGACAGGGAAGGGAGCAGTACTTC | CASSPRGQGREQYF
TRBJ2-5 | TRBV6-5 | . | . | TGTGCCAGCAGTTACTCCCCGGAACAAGAGACCCAGTACTTC | CASSYSPEQETQYF
TRBJ2-5 | TRBV7-2 | . | few | TGTGCCAGCAGCTTAAATCCAGGGACGGAGACCCAGTACTTC | CASSLNPGTETQYF